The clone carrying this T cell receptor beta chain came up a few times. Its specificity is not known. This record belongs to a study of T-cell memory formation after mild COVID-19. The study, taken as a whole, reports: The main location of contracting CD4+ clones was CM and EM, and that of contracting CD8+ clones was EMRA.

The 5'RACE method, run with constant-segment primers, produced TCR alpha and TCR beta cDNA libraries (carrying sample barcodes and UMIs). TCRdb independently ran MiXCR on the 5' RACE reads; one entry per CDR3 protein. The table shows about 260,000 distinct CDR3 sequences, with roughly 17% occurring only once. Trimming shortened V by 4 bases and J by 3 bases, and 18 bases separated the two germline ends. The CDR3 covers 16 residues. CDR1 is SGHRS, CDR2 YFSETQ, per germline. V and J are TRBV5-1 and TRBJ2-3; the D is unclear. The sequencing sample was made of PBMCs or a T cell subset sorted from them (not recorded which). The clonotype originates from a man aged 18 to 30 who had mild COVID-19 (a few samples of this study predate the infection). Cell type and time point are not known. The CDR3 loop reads CASSLRPQGGTDTQYF. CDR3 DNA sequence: TGCGCCAGCAGCCTGAGACCTCAAGGTGGGACAGATACGCAGTATTTT.